These T cell receptor beta chains were read from a single sample in a study of immune reconstitution after stem cell transplant in scleroderma. TCRdb called the RT-PCR reads again in MiXCR, with one record for every CDR3 protein. This table holds 2,000 to 3,000 distinct CDR3 sequences, around 6.5% found once. This sample was obtained before or after autologous hematopoietic stem cell transplantation (not recorded which). All receptors come from a female donor with systemic sclerosis. The CDR3 runs from the conserved cysteine through the conserved F or W. D genes are given only for firm matches. Clone size, where shown, is once, few, many, or a class for clones that have expanded.

>TRBJ1-4|medium-sized|-|TRBV21-1
CASSITVKSDEKLFF
TGTGCCAGCAGCATCACGGTTAAGAGCGATGAAAAACTGTTTTTT
>TRBJ1-6|-|-|TRBV7-2
CASSLAMGNQSPLHF
TGTGCCAGCAGCTTAGCGATGGGGAACCAGAGCCCCCTCCACTTT
>TRBJ1-1|medium-sized|-|TRBV6-5
CASSSEFRSATEAFF
TGTGCCAGCAGTTCGGAGTTTCGCTCGGCCACTGAAGCTTTCTTT
>TRBJ2-7|medium-sized|-|TRBV6-2/TRBV6-3
CASSTFSYEQYF
TGTGCCAGCAGTACTTTCTCCTACGAGCAGTACTTC
>TRBJ2-2|-|-|TRBV10-2
CASSVGTGELFF
TGCGCCAGCAGTGTCGGGACCGGGGAGCTGTTTTTT
>TRBJ1-1|few|-|TRBV6-5
CASSYQPNTEAFF
TGTGCCAGCAGTTACCAGCCAAACACTGAAGCTTTCTTT
>TRBJ1-6|medium-sized|-|TRBV7-9
CASSRTVAGNSPLHF
TGTGCCAGCAGCCGGACAGTGGCCGGTAATTCACCCCTCCACTTT
>TRBJ1-2|medium-sized|-|TRBV3-1
CASSPGPAGGYTF
TGTGCCAGCAGCCCCGGTCCCGCTGGAGGCTACACCTTC
>TRBJ1-1|few|TRBD1|TRBV7-2
CASRPRQGEAEAFF
TGTGCCAGCAGACCCCGACAGGGCGAGGCTGAAGCTTTCTTT
>TRBJ2-1|medium-sized|-|TRBV7-8
CASSPQGGALYNEQFF
TGTGCCAGCAGCCCACAAGGGGGGGCGCTTTACAATGAGCAGTTCTTC
>TRBJ1-6|medium-sized|-|TRBV9
CASSVGDGSSYNSPLHF
TGTGCCAGCAGCGTAGGGGACGGGAGCTCCTATAATTCACCCCTCCACTTT
>TRBJ1-2|large|-|TRBV6-2/TRBV6-3
CASSDQGGYGYTF
TGTGCCAGCAGTGATCAGGGAGGCTATGGCTACACCTTC
>TRBJ2-2|few|TRBD1|TRBV5-1
CASSLQGSDGELFF
TGCGCCAGCAGCTTACAGGGGAGTGACGGGGAGCTGTTTTTT
>TRBJ2-2|few|-|TRBV7-3
CASSLQDNTGELFF
TGTGCCAGCAGCTTGCAGGATAACACCGGGGAGCTGTTTTTT
>TRBJ1-5|few|TRBD1|TRBV10-3
CAIGTGDSNQPQHF
TGTGCCATCGGGACAGGCGATAGCAATCAGCCCCAGCATTTT
>TRBJ2-7|few|-|TRBV29-1
CSVVLGVGYEQYF
TGCAGCGTTGTCCTTGGGGTAGGCTACGAGCAGTACTTC
>TRBJ2-1|medium-sized|TRBD2|TRBV5-1
CASSLSGLAGGDSYNEQFF
TGCGCCAGCAGCTTGTCGGGACTAGCGGGGGGGGACTCCTACAATGAGCAGTTCTTC
>TRBJ1-2|large|-|TRBV5-1
CASSLGETNGYGYTF
TGCGCCAGCAGCTTGGGAGAAACTAACGGCTATGGCTACACCTTC
>TRBJ2-2|once|TRBD1|TRBV7-3
CASSLRDRATGELLF
TGTGCCAGCAGCTTAAGGGACAGGGCCACCGGGGAGCTGCTTTTT
>TRBJ2-3|-|-|TRBV5-1
CASSREVASSTDTQYF
TGCGCCAGCAGCCGAGAGGTGGCTTCTAGCACAGATACGCAGTATTTT
>TRBJ2-7|-|-|TRBV20-1
CSARDTGRRYEQYF
TGCAGTGCTAGAGATACAGGCAGGCGGTACGAGCAGTACTTC
>TRBJ2-1|medium-sized|-|TRBV12-3/TRBV12-4
CASSSGEGSAEDDEQFF
TGTGCCAGCAGTTCGGGCGAGGGGTCCGCAGAGGATGATGAGCAGTTCTTC
>TRBJ2-3|large|TRBD2|TRBV20-1
CSAPRTSGVYTQYF
TGCAGTGCTCCCCGGACTAGCGGGGTCTATACGCAGTATTTT
>TRBJ1-2|medium-sized|-|TRBV3-1
CASSQDQSGSGYTF
TGTGCCAGCAGCCAAGATCAGTCGGGGTCTGGCTACACCTTC
>TRBJ1-1|medium-sized|-|TRBV12-3/TRBV12-4
CASSYGDMNTEAFF
TGTGCCAGCAGTTATGGGGACATGAACACTGAAGCTTTCTTT
>TRBJ2-1|few|-|TRBV29-1
CSVARTNMGNEQFF
TGCAGCGTTGCTAGGACGAACATGGGAAATGAGCAGTTCTTC
>TRBJ1-5|medium-sized|-|TRBV10-2
CASRAGAYNQPQHF
TGCGCCAGCAGGGCAGGGGCCTACAATCAGCCCCAGCATTTT
>TRBJ1-2|medium-sized|-|TRBV4-3
CASSQDHESVYGYTF
TGCGCCAGCAGCCAAGATCACGAGTCTGTCTATGGCTACACCTTC
>TRBJ1-5|medium-sized|TRBD1|TRBV20-1
CSAPGQKQPQHF
TGCAGTGCACCGGGACAGAAACAGCCCCAGCATTTT
>TRBJ2-2|-|-|TRBV29-1
CSAGDTGELFF
TGCAGCGCCGGAGACACCGGGGAGCTGTTTTTT
>TRBJ1-5|medium-sized|-|TRBV6-2/TRBV6-3
CASSYSLNQGTNNQPQHF
TGTGCCAGCAGTTACTCGTTAAACCAGGGGACTAACAATCAGCCCCAGCATTTT
>TRBJ2-1|few|-|TRBV20-1
CSTCVGTVSYNEQFF
TGCAGTACTTGTGTGGGGACGGTCTCCTACAATGAGCAGTTCTTC
>TRBJ1-1|-|-|TRBV29-1
CSVGAYSEAFF
TGCAGCGTTGGCGCATATTCTGAAGCTTTCTTT
>TRBJ1-2|large|-|TRBV28
CASSFVTAGLYGYTF
TGTGCCAGCAGTTTTGTGACGGCCGGACTCTATGGCTACACCTTC
>TRBJ2-2|medium-sized|TRBD2|TRBV7-9
CASRRLAGGLYTGELFF
TGTGCCAGCAGACGACTAGCGGGGGGGCTGTACACCGGGGAGCTGTTTTTT
>TRBJ1-4|-|-|TRBV18
CASSVGATNEKLFF
TGTGCCAGCTCAGTGGGGGCAACTAATGAAAAACTGTTTTTT
>TRBJ2-1|medium-sized|TRBD2|TRBV28
CASRLSASGRDSYNEQFF
TGTGCCAGCAGACTCTCTGCTAGCGGGAGGGACTCCTACAATGAGCAGTTCTTC
>TRBJ2-1|medium-sized|-|TRBV20-1
CSASSLSGEQFF
TGCAGTGCTAGTTCGCTGTCGGGGGAGCAGTTCTTC
>TRBJ2-7|-|-|TRBV10-2
CASGPSYEQYF
TGCGCCAGCGGGCCGTCCTACGAGCAGTACTTC
>TRBJ2-1|few|TRBD2|TRBV11-1
CASSSQLAAAYNEQFF
TGTGCCAGCAGCTCACAACTAGCGGCCGCCTACAATGAGCAGTTCTTC
>TRBJ2-5|-|-|TRBV5-1
CASSFQETQYF
TGCGCCAGCAGCTTCCAAGAGACCCAGTACTTC
>TRBJ1-3|large|-|TRBV5-1
CASSIEGRSSSGNTIYF
TGCGCCAGCAGCATCGAGGGACGGTCAAGCTCTGGAAACACCATATATTTT